Listed here are 23 T cell receptor beta chains from one sample, sequenced in a study of control samples from healthy donors and cancer patients. Data came from immunoSEQ multiplex PCR; TCRdb stores just in-frame clones and leaves some out. The sample holds about 140,000 clones, 75% to 90% seen once. Sequenced: blood. Every receptor here comes from a man aged 25-45 years in good health.

The V and J genes are TRBV30 and TRBJ2-7; D possibly corresponds to TRBD1 (6 bases). Trimming shortened V by 4 bases and J by 4 bases, and 11 bases separated the two germline ends. The CDR3 sequence is 12 residues long. Germline V gene lookup returns CDR1 GTSNPN and CDR2 SVGIG (reference sequence). In nucleotides, the CDR3 is TGTGCCTGGAATCAGGGGAAGTACGAGCAGTACTTC. Its translation is CAWNQGKYEQYF.

The chain combines TRBV6-2 or TRBV6-3 with TRBJ2-3; 9 bases are a match to TRBD2. Germline CDR1 reads MNHEY; CDR2 reads SVGEGT. The CDR3 length is 19 residues. Trimming cost V 4 bases and J 4 bases; bases outside gene matches: 18. CDR3 DNA sequence: TGTGCCAGCAGTTCCCGGCAATATCGAGGACTAGCGAGCGCAGATACGCAGTATTTT. Its protein is CASSSRQYRGLASADTQYF.

The chain employs TRBV3-1 (or the pseudogene TRBV3-2) and TRBJ2-3; tentatively, D is TRBD1 or TRBD2 (6 bases each). CDR1 and CDR2 (germline): LGHDT, YNNKEL (reference sequence). CDR3 length: 14 amino acids. The V and J ends lost 6 bases and 6 bases respectively, with 16 bases between them. The CDR3: CASRPLGGADTQYF. CDR3 DNA: TGTGCCAGCAGACCCCTCGGGGGCGCGGATACGCAGTATTTT.

CDR3 region: CASRRTGSYTGELFF. The CDR3 region has the DNA TGTGCCAGCAGAAGGACAGGGAGCTACACCGGGGAGCTGTTTTTT. The chain couples TRBV27 to TRBJ2-2; 8 nucleotides match TRBD1. In germline, CDR1 is MNHEY, CDR2 SMNVEV (reference sequence). CDR3 length: 15 amino acids. The V segment lost 6 bases and the J segment 3 bases; nucleotides outside the gene matches: 6.

The V gene is TRBV10-3, the J gene TRBJ2-7; the D gene is possibly TRBD1 (5 bases). Trimming pared 10 bases from V and 4 bases from J, leaving 14 bases between. Germline V gives CDR1 ENHRY, CDR2 SYGVKD. The CDR3 extends over 12 amino acids. The CDR3 DNA reads TGTGCCACCGGGCCTGGGGCATACGAGCAGTACTTC. Its translation is CATGPGAYEQYF.

The chain carries TRBV28 and TRBJ2-7, with D possibly being TRBD2 (5 bases). Trimming shortened V by 10 bases and J by 0 bases, and 13 bases separated the two germline ends. This CDR3 region has 13 residues. From germline, CDR1 is MDHEN and CDR2 SYDVKM. CDR3: CAIRGGSSYEQYF. The DNA of the CDR3 is TGTGCCATCCGGGGTGGGTCCTCCTACGAGCAGTACTTC.

The chain is built from TRBV11-1 and TRBJ1-4; the D is unclear. Deletions cut 5 bases from V and 3 bases from J, with 13 bases between. This CDR3 is built from 15 residues. The germline gives CDR1 SGHAT, CDR2 FQDESV (reference sequence). For the CDR3, the DNA is TGTGCCAGCAGCGCCCGGACGGAGTCTAATGAAAAACTGTTTTTT. It is translated as CASSARTESNEKLFF.

The chain carries TRBV3-1 (or the pseudogene TRBV3-2) and TRBJ1-2; the D gene is possibly TRBD1 (5 bases). Germline CDR1 is LGHDT and CDR2 is YNNKEL (reference sequence). The CDR3 has 14 amino acids. V lost 2 bases and J 13 bases, leaving 20 bases between the germline ends. In DNA, the CDR3 is TGTGCCAGCAGCCAATGGGGTGGGGCCTTGCCTGGCACCTTC. It specifies CASSQWGGALPGTF.

J is TRBJ2-7 and V is TRBV27, with D perhaps TRBD1 (6 bases). The CDR3 runs to 13 residues. Looked up from germline, CDR1 is MNHEY and CDR2 is SMNVEV (reference sequence). Trimming took off 2 bases at V and 5 bases at J, with 10 bases between the two ends. The CDR3 here is CASSLQGYHEQYF. For the CDR3, the DNA is TGTGCCAGCAGTTTACAGGGGTACCACGAGCAGTACTTC.

The V gene is TRBV5-4, the J gene TRBJ2-5, with 9 bases lining up with TRBD1. The length of the CDR3 is 14 residues. The V gene end was trimmed by 4 bases and the J gene end by 5 bases; junction bases not matched to a gene: 6. CDR1 and CDR2 (germline): SGHNT, YYREEE (reference sequence). The CDR3: CASSLGQGMETQYF. The CDR3 DNA is TGTGCCAGCAGCCTTGGACAGGGGATGGAGACCCAGTACTTC.

This chain links TRBV6-5 with TRBJ1-1; no clear D. V was cut by 2 bases and J by 5 bases, with 6 bases left in between. The CDR3 is 12 amino acids. Per germline, CDR1 MNHEY and CDR2 SVGAGI. The CDR3 loop reads CASSYAGTEAFF. CDR3 coding DNA: TGTGCCAGCAGTTACGCGGGAACTGAAGCTTTCTTT.

The chain uses TRBV11-3 and TRBJ2-3; 7 nucleotides agree with TRBD1. CDR1 SGHNT and CDR2 YENEEA come from the germline V gene. The CDR3 length is 18 residues. J gave up 1 base and V 4 bases, and 14 bases lay outside the gene matches. This CDR3 is CASSSYPDRAGGTDTQYF. The DNA of the CDR3 is TGTGCCAGCAGCTCCTACCCCGACAGGGCCGGAGGCACAGATACGCAGTATTTT.

Concerning this clone: The identical CDR3 is also encoded by other nucleotide sequences in the sample. J is TRBJ1-5 and V is TRBV7-9; the D is unclear. Germline CDR1 SEHNR, CDR2 FQNEAQ (reference sequence). CDR3 length: 12 residues. V lost 5 bases to trimming and J lost 5 bases, with 7 bases between them. CDR3 protein: CASSPDDQPQHF. CDR3 bases: TGTGCCAGCAGCCCCGACGATCAGCCCCAGCATTTT.

The chain has TRBV6-6 and TRBJ2-3; D unresolved. Germline V gives CDR1 MNHNY, CDR2 SVGAGI (reference sequence). Trimming took off 5 bases at V and 2 bases at J, with 8 bases between the two ends. The CDR3 is 13 amino acids. The CDR3 sequence is CASSTTDTDTQYF. The CDR3 DNA follows: TGTGCCAGCAGTACTACAGACACAGATACGCAGTATTTT.

The chain employs TRBV6-5 and TRBJ1-4, with no clear D. Per germline, CDR1 MNHEY and CDR2 SVGAGI. The CDR3 sequence is 11 residues long. Trimming shortened V by 6 bases and J by 14 bases, and 13 bases separated the two germline ends. The CDR3 DNA is TGTGCCAGCAGCTCCGGCAATAGCCTGTTTTTT. Protein product: CASSSGNSLFF.

V usage is TRBV5-3 and J usage is TRBJ1-6; maybe TRBD1 (5 bases). TRBV5-3 is marked as an open reading frame, function uncertain. Trimming cost V 1 base and J 0 bases, with 14 bases left between them. CDR3 length equals 18 residues. CDR3: CARSLWGRGSSYNSPLHF. The CDR3 DNA sequence: TGTGCCAGAAGCTTGTGGGGCCGGGGGAGCTCCTATAATTCACCCCTCCACTTT.

The count of this clone is one. The V call is TRBV5-6, the J call TRBJ2-7, with D perhaps given as TRBD1 or TRBD2 (5 bases each). Looked up from germline, CDR1 is SGHDT and CDR2 is YYEEEE. Trimming took 4 bases from V and 3 from J, leaving 20 bases between them. The CDR3 runs to 16 residues. The CDR3 here is CASSILRRGPSYEQYF. CDR3 sequence (DNA): TGTGCCAGCAGCATTTTAAGACGGGGACCGAGCTACGAGCAGTACTTC. The entire variable domain, with the rest obtained from reference TRBV5-6 and TRBJ2-7, is as follows: DAGVTQSPTHLIKTRGQQVTLRCSPKSGHDTVSWYQQALGQGPQFIFQYYEEEERQRGNFPDRFSGHQFPNYSSELNVNALLLGDSALYLCASSILRRGPSYEQYFGPGTRLTVT.

This clone has a handful of counts. The chain is built from TRBV6-6 and TRBJ2-7, with TRBD1 matching over 11 bases. Germline values: CDR1 MNHNY, CDR2 SVGAGI (reference sequence). The CDR3 is 14 residues long. V lost 2 bases, J lost 3 bases, and 0 bases stayed unmatched. CDR3 loop: CASSYGTGGYEQYF. CDR3 DNA: TGTGCCAGCAGTTACGGGACAGGGGGCTACGAGCAGTACTTC.

The chain combines TRBV10-3 with TRBJ2-5; possible D gene TRBD2, 6 bases. CDR3 size: 13 residues. Germline CDR1 ENHRY, CDR2 SYGVKD. Trimming removed 3 bases at V and 9 bases at J, with 14 bases between. CDR3 in DNA: TGTGCCATCAGTGAAACGGGTCCGGGGGCCCAGTACTTC. Its translation: CAISETGPGAQYF.

As to this clone: Other nucleotide sequences from this sample produce the same CDR3. The V gene is TRBV6-6, the J gene TRBJ1-2; 7 bases align to TRBD1. The CDR3 loop spans 15 amino acids. Germline lookup yields CDR1 MNHNY and CDR2 SVGAGI (reference sequence). Trimming at V came to 0 bases and at J to 4 bases, leaving 5 bases not matched to a gene. In DNA form, the CDR3 reads TGTGCCAGCAGTTACTCAGGACAGGCGGGCTATGGCTACACCTTC. Encoded protein: CASSYSGQAGYGYTF.

The rearrangement uses TRBV5-1 and TRBJ2-3, with D maybe TRBD1 (6 bases). Germline lookup yields CDR1 SGHRS and CDR2 YFSETQ. This CDR3 has 15 residues. Between the trimmed V and J ends, which lost 4 bases and 7 bases, there was a span of 19 bases. Here the CDR3 reads CASSPSQGGTNTQYF. For the CDR3, the DNA is TGCGCCAGCAGCCCCTCTCAAGGGGGAACAAATACGCAGTATTTT.

The chain couples TRBV27 to TRBJ1-5; 8 bases agree with TRBD1. The trim removed 7 bases at V and 6 bases at J, leaving 17 bases unmatched. CDR3 length equals 17 residues. From germline, CDR1 is MNHEY and CDR2 SMNVEV (reference sequence). As DNA, the CDR3 is TGTGCCAGCACCCCCCTCGGCGGACAGGGTGTTGGTCAGCCCCAGCATTTT. This codes for CASTPLGGQGVGQPQHF.

The CDR3 sequence is CASSLGYAGGWNEQFF. The CDR3, as DNA: TGTGCCAGCAGCTTAGGTTACGCGGGGGGCTGGAATGAGCAGTTCTTC. The J gene is TRBJ2-1, the V gene TRBV11-3; TRBD2 matches at 8 bases. J lost 7 bases, V lost 1 base, and 9 bases had no gene match. CDR1 is SGHNT and CDR2 is YENEEA in the germline V gene. This CDR3 spans 16 amino acids.